Listed below are T cell receptor beta chains from one sample, sequenced in a study of cytomegalovirus exposure and HLA in healthy donors. Here immunoSEQ multiplex PCR was the method, and the copy in TCRdb shows in-frame clones only, minus some. The sample lists 200,000 to 250,000 clones; roughly 70% were seen once. Source material: PBMCs. The receptors shown here come from a woman in her twenties or thirties in good health and CMV-seronegative. Each CDR3 is given with its conserved first and last residue. A D gene is named only where the DNA matches it firmly. Size tells how often a clone was seen (once, few, many) or the class of an expanded clone, and some rows leave it out.

J,V,size,D,DNA,CDR3
TRBJ2-2,TRBV15,.,TRBD2,TGTGCCACCAGCAGAGATGGAGCTAGCGGGAGTACCGGGGAGCTGTTTTTT,CATSRDGASGSTGELFF
TRBJ1-6,TRBV5-4,.,.,TGTGCCAGCAGCTTGGAACAGGGAAACTCACCCCTCCACTTT,CASSLEQGNSPLHF
TRBJ2-3,TRBV6-5,.,.,TGTGCCAGCAGTTTGCGGGGACCAGGCACAGATACGCAGTATTTT,CASSLRGPGTDTQYF
TRBJ2-1,TRBV29-1,.,.,TGCAGCGCGGACAGAGAGTCCTACAATGAGCAGTTCTTC,CSADRESYNEQFF
TRBJ2-1,TRBV27,.,TRBD2,TGTGCCAGCAGTTTAGGGCTAGCGGCCTACAATGAGCAGTTCTTC,CASSLGLAAYNEQFF
TRBJ1-1,TRBV6-5,.,.,TGTGCCAGCAGTCATCCTACAGGGCGATACACTGAAGCTTTCTTT,CASSHPTGRYTEAFF
TRBJ2-1,TRBV20-1,.,.,TGCAGTGCTAGAGATAGGGGTGAGCAGTTCTTC,CSARDRGEQFF
TRBJ2-1,TRBV7-3,few,.,TGTGCCAGCAGCTTACCGGCGGGCGGTGAGCAGTTCTTC,CASSLPAGGEQFF
TRBJ1-1,TRBV13,.,TRBD1,TGTGCCAGCAGTTCACCGACAGGGGCGGACACTGAAGCTTTCTTT,CASSSPTGADTEAFF
TRBJ2-1,TRBV7-9,.,.,TGTGCCAGCAGCTTAGCTATCGGACAGAGTTACAATGAGCAGTTCTTC,CASSLAIGQSYNEQFF
TRBJ2-7,TRBV7-3,.,TRBD1,TGTGCCAGCAGCTCTGGACAGGGTTGGGACGAGCAGTACTTC,CASSSGQGWDEQYF
TRBJ1-6,TRBV6-5,.,TRBD1,TGTGCCAGCAGTTTCGGACAGGGCTATGGTTCACCCCTCCACTTT,CASSFGQGYGSPLHF
TRBJ1-4,TRBV7-9,.,TRBD1,TGTGCCAGCAGCTTAGTGCAGGGGGACAATGAAAAACTGTTTTTT,CASSLVQGDNEKLFF
TRBJ1-1,TRBV6-5,.,.,TGTGCCAGCAGTTACTCGGTACGAGGGTGGAGCACTGAAGCTTTCTTT,CASSYSVRGWSTEAFF
TRBJ1-4,TRBV16,.,.,TGTGCCAGCAGCCCCCCGGCGGGAGATGGGGATGAAAAACTGTTTTTT,CASSPPAGDGDEKLFF
TRBJ1-1,TRBV6-1,.,.,TGTGCCAGCAGTGAAGAGCCCTCAGGGCGCACTGAAGCTTTCTTT,CASSEEPSGRTEAFF
TRBJ1-5,TRBV6-1,.,.,TGTGCCAGCAGACCCAAACAGGGCGGCAATCAGCCCCAGCATTTT,CASRPKQGGNQPQHF
TRBJ1-4,TRBV6-5,.,TRBD1,TGTGCCAGCAGTGGGGACAGGGGATGGGGTGAAAAACTGTTTTTT,CASSGDRGWGEKLFF
TRBJ1-3,TRBV25-1,few,.,TGTGCCAGCACCCCGGGATCTGGAAACACCATATATTTT,CASTPGSGNTIYF
TRBJ2-7,TRBV2,.,.,TGTGCCAGCAGTGCTGACAGGCTTCAGCGGTTCGAGCAGTACTTC,CASSADRLQRFEQYF
TRBJ1-5,TRBV2,.,TRBD1,TGTGCCAGCAGTTATCAGGGGGATAGCAATCAGCCCCAGCATTTT,CASSYQGDSNQPQHF
TRBJ1-5,TRBV6-6,.,.,TGTGCCAGCAGATCGGACAGCGACGGGCGACCCCAGCATTTT,CASRSDSDGRPQHF
TRBJ1-2,TRBV9,.,.,TGTGCCAGCAGCGCAGCCGACACGTCCGGCTACACCTTC,CASSAADTSGYTF
TRBJ2-7,TRBV4-1,few,.,TGCGCCAGCAGCCATACCCCGGGGGTCTACGAGCAGTACTTC,CASSHTPGVYEQYF
TRBJ1-2,TRBV29-1,.,TRBD1,TGCAGCGTTGATGGTCAGGGGGCGGCTGGCTACACCTTC,CSVDGQGAAGYTF